These 22 T cell receptor beta chains originate from one sample sequenced in a study of blood T cells in healthy people across ages. Together with a sample-barcoded 5' primer, a J-beta primer mix was included in a second PCR lasting roughly 7 to 11 cycles. TCRdb reprocessed the 5' RACE reads via MiXCR and lists one record per CDR3 protein. The table shows about 1.7 million distinct CDR3 sequences, with approximately 30% occurring only once. Sequenced input: blood. These receptors were taken from a woman aged 30 to 39 in good health.

This clonotype has just a few counts. The junction differs from germline at one of its ends, possibly a read error. The chain carries TRBV4-1 and TRBJ2-5, with D possibly TRBD2 on 6 matching bases. The CDR3 sequence is 14 residues long. Per germline, CDR1 MGHRA and CDR2 YSYEKL. The CDR3, as DNA: TGCACCAGCAAGGGAGAAGGGGCGGGGGAGACCCAGTACTTC. This sequence encodes CTSKGEGAGETQYF.

This clonotype was detected many times. The chain combines TRBV15 with TRBJ2-3; 8 nucleotides line up with TRBD2. The CDR3 is 13 amino acids. The ends lost 6 bases at V and 6 bases at J; junction bases unmatched: 5. The germline V gene has CDR1 LNHNV and CDR2 YYDKDF (reference sequence). The CDR3 DNA is TGTGCCACCAGTGGTGCTAGCGGGGATACGCAGTATTTT. Its protein is CATSGASGDTQYF.

This clonotype was counted between two and nine times. The genes are TRBV3-1 and TRBJ2-5; D is ambiguous. Trimming cost V 3 bases and J 7 bases, with 9 bases left between them. The germline V gene has CDR1 LGHDT and CDR2 YNNKEL (reference sequence). This CDR3 contains 12 residues. This chain's CDR3 is CASSQGERTQYF. The CDR3 DNA reads as TGTGCCAGCAGCCAGGGTGAGAGGACCCAGTACTTC.

The chain is built from TRBV20-1 and TRBJ1-3, with no clear D. Germline lookup yields CDR1 DFQATT and CDR2 SNEGSKA (reference sequence). V lost 5 bases to trimming and J lost 1 base, with 12 bases between them. The CDR3 loop spans 14 amino acids. The CDR3 bases are TGCAGTGCTGCGGACGCGGATTCTGGAAACACCATATATTTT. It translates to CSAADADSGNTIYF.

Ten or more counts support this clonotype. This chain's CDR3 is CASSSGTGEYEQYF. In nucleotides, the CDR3 is TGCGCCAGCAGCTCCGGGACAGGCGAATACGAGCAGTACTTC. This rearrangement joins TRBV5-1 to TRBJ2-7, with 8 bases matching TRBD1. The trim removed 3 bases at V and 4 bases at J, leaving 6 bases unmatched. Germline-derived CDR1 and CDR2 are SGHRS and YFSETQ. This CDR3 is 14 amino acids long.

This clonotype was detected only a few times. CDR3 coding DNA: TGTGCCAGCAGCTTATCGGTCTACACTGAAGCTTTCTTT. It specifies CASSLSVYTEAFF. The chain combines TRBV7-6 with TRBJ1-1; no clear D. The germline V and J ends were trimmed by 2 bases and 3 bases, with 7 bases remaining between them. Germline-derived CDR1 and CDR2 are SGHVS and FNYEAQ. The CDR3 sequence is 13 residues long.

The V gene is TRBV12-3 or TRBV12-4, the J gene TRBJ1-1; weak D call: TRBD1 (6 bases). V lost 5 bases to trimming and J lost 0 bases, with 13 bases between them. This CDR3 contains 15 residues. This CDR3 reads CASSTRTAMNTEAFF. The CDR3 DNA sequence: TGTGCCAGCAGTACCCGGACAGCGATGAACACTGAAGCTTTCTTT.

With respect to this clonotype: This may come from a read error, since a much larger clone is one base off. This sequence joins TRBV29-1 and TRBJ2-4; a possible D gene is TRBD2 (5 bases). CDR1 SQVTM and CDR2 ANQGSEA come from the germline V gene. This CDR3 comprises 14 residues. The CDR3 DNA reads TGCAGCGTCACTAGGCTTCTAGCCAAAAACGTTCAGTACTTC. This sequence encodes CSVTRLLAKNVQYF.

Only a few counts were recorded for this clonotype. The V call is TRBV7-9, the J call TRBJ1-2, with 9 bases matching TRBD1. Germline loops: CDR1 SEHNR, CDR2 FQNEAQ (reference sequence). The CDR3 has 14 residues. V trimming: 2 bases; J trimming: 10 bases; junction bases outside the gene matches: 8. The CDR3 loop is CASSLWDRERAYTF. For the CDR3, the DNA is TGTGCCAGCAGCTTATGGGACAGGGAAAGGGCCTACACCTTC.

This clonotype was observed a handful of times. The chain joins TRBV7-2 to TRBJ2-7; 8 bases align to TRBD1. The CDR3 runs to 14 residues. The germline V gene has CDR1 SGHTA and CDR2 FQGNSA. V trimming: 5 bases; J trimming: 5 bases; junction bases outside the gene matches: 8. For the CDR3, the DNA is TGTGCCAGCAGCCTGGACAGGGTGGGGGACGAGCAGTACTTC. This encodes CASSLDRVGDEQYF.

J is TRBJ2-5 and V is TRBV6-5; D is perhaps TRBD1 or TRBD2 (5 bases each). The DNA end is a closer match to TRBJ2-7, so the J assignment may be wrong. The CDR3 is 12 amino acids. Germline loops: CDR1 MNHEY, CDR2 SVGAGI. The CDR3 sequence: CASSSGSCEQYF. Written as DNA, the CDR3 is TGTGCCAGCAGTTCAGGGAGTTGCGAGCAGTACTTC.

V usage is TRBV30 and J usage is TRBJ1-2, with 8 bases fitting TRBD1. Trimming at V came to 2 bases and at J to 7 bases, leaving 3 bases not matched to a gene. This CDR3 contains 12 residues. CDR1 is GTSNPN and CDR2 is SVGIG in the germline V gene (reference sequence). CDR3 DNA sequence: TGTGCCTGGAGTCAGGGGGCGAGTGGCTACACCTTC. Its protein product is CAWSQGASGYTF.

This clonotype has a handful of counts. The genes are TRBV6-6 and TRBJ2-5; 11 bases align to TRBD2. The V and J ends lost 2 bases and 5 bases, in that order; junction bases with no gene match: 4. The CDR3 contains 15 residues. Per the germline V gene, CDR1 is MNHNY and CDR2 is SVGAGI (reference sequence). In DNA, the CDR3 is TGTGCCAGCAGTTACCCGACTAGCGGGGATGAGACCCAGTACTTC. As protein: CASSYPTSGDETQYF.

This clonotype has a handful of counts. The J gene is TRBJ1-2, the V gene TRBV5-1; D not certain. The CDR3 loop spans 14 amino acids. Looked up from germline, CDR1 is SGHRS and CDR2 is YFSETQ. Trimming took off 5 bases at V and 6 bases at J, with 17 bases between the two ends. The CDR3 is CASSLNSDMNGYTF. In DNA form, the CDR3 reads TGCGCCAGCAGTCTGAACTCCGACATGAATGGCTACACCTTC.

This clonotype has more than one count but fewer than ten. The rearrangement links TRBV18 to TRBJ2-7; possible D gene TRBD2, 6 bases. The CDR3 covers 13 residues. Per the germline V gene, CDR1 is KGHSH and CDR2 is LQKENI. The V end was cut by 3 bases, the J end by 5 bases, with 11 bases between. As DNA, the CDR3 is TGTGCCAGCTCACCGCTTCGGGAGAACGAGCAGTACTTC. As protein: CASSPLRENEQYF.

The chain has TRBV7-9 and TRBJ1-4; no reliable D call. Germline values: CDR1 SEHNR, CDR2 FQNEAQ (reference sequence). CDR3 length equals 16 residues. Trimming took off 6 bases at V and 0 bases at J, with 14 bases between the two ends. The CDR3 DNA is TGTGCCAGCAGGCCCGGCGGAGTTGCAACTAATGAAAAACTGTTTTTT. This translates into CASRPGGVATNEKLFF.

The rearrangement uses TRBV28 and TRBJ1-1, with D hard to call. The CDR3 consists of 11 residues. Trimming took off 4 bases at V and 9 bases at J, with 9 bases between the two ends. The germline V gene has CDR1 MDHEN and CDR2 SYDVKM. CDR3 sequence reads: CASSYSVKAFF. The CDR3 nucleotides read TGTGCCAGCAGTTATTCAGTAAAAGCTTTCTTT. Full variable domain (rest looked up from reference TRBV28 and TRBJ1-1): DVKVTQSSRYLVKRTGEKVFLECVQDMDHENMFWYRQDPGLGLRLIYFSYDVKMKEKGDIPEGYSVSREKKERFSLILESASTNQTSMYLCASSYSVKAFFGQGTRLTVV.

This clonotype was seen a few times. V and J are TRBV6-5 and TRBJ1-2; D is uncertain. CDR3 length: 12 amino acids. Trimming stripped 5 bases from V and 8 bases from J, with 12 bases between. Germline assignment: CDR1 MNHEY and CDR2 SVGAGI. The chain's CDR3 is CASSDGYRGYTF. The CDR3 DNA follows: TGTGCCAGCAGTGATGGGTATCGGGGCTACACCTTC.

This clonotype occurred a few times. V gene TRBV28 combines with J gene TRBJ2-1, with D unresolved. Trimming left V 4 bases short and J 5 bases short, with 15 bases between. Germline lookup yields CDR1 MDHEN and CDR2 SYDVKM. This CDR3 spans 15 amino acids. The CDR3 nucleotides are TGTGCCAGCAGTTCTCCTGGTGGCATCGACAATGAGCAGTTCTTC. It is translated as CASSSPGGIDNEQFF. The variable domain in full, completed from reference TRBV28 and TRBJ2-1, reads DVKVTQSSRYLVKRTGEKVFLECVQDMDHENMFWYRQDPGLGLRLIYFSYDVKMKEKGDIPEGYSVSREKKERFSLILESASTNQTSMYLCASSSPGGIDNEQFFGPGTRLTVL.

This clonotype was seen only a few times. V usage is TRBV14 and J usage is TRBJ2-3; D is ambiguous. V shed 1 base and J shed 4 bases, with 12 bases lying between them. Germline CDR1 is SGHDN and CDR2 is FVKESK. This CDR3 contains 15 residues. CDR3 in amino acids: CASSQVSRNPDTQYF. The DNA of the CDR3 is TGTGCCAGCAGCCAAGTGTCTCGGAATCCAGATACGCAGTATTTT.

This clonotype was seen only once. A much larger clone lies one base from this, so it may be a read error. V and J are TRBV5-1 and TRBJ2-4; weak D call: TRBD1 (5 bases). V was clipped by 5 bases and J by 13 bases, with 28 bases between them. Per germline, CDR1 SGHRS and CDR2 YFSETQ. This CDR3 contains 16 residues. The CDR3 bases are TGCGCCAGCAGTACGACAGCTTTGAGCTCCTACAATGAGCAGTACTTC. Translation gives CASSTTALSSYNEQYF. The whole variable domain, filled in from reference TRBV5-1 and TRBJ2-4, reads KAGVTQTPRYLIKTRGQQVTLSCSPISGHRSVSWYQQTPGQGLQFLFEYFSETQRNKGNFPGRFSGRQFSNSRSEMNVSTLELGDSALYLCASSTTALSSYNEQYFGAGTRLSVL.

The chain combines TRBV7-3 with TRBJ2-5; TRBD1 might be the D (5 bases). V shed 3 bases and J shed 11 bases, with 22 bases lying between them. Looked up from germline, CDR1 is SGHTA and CDR2 is FQGTGA. This CDR3 has 15 amino acids. The CDR3 region has the DNA TGTGCCAGCAGCTTGAGACAGACCCTTTGTAATGAGCAGTACTTC. Protein: CASSLRQTLCNEQYF. Variable domain in full (rest from reference TRBV7-3 and TRBJ2-5): GAGVSQTPSNKVTEKGKYVELRCDPISGHTALYWYRQSLGQGPEFLIYFQGTGAADDSGLPNDRFFAVRPEGSVSTLKIQRTERGDSAVYLCASSLRQTLCNEQYFGPGTRLLVL.